These T cell receptor beta chains were read from a single sample in a study of T cell changes during pregnancy in multiple sclerosis. Clones were sequenced by immunoSEQ multiplex PCR, and TCRdb holds only the in-frame ones, with some missing. The table lists about 50,000 clones, about nine tenths of them singletons. The sequencing used CD8+ T cells from peripheral blood mononuclear cells, collected after pregnancy. These receptors were obtained from a female donor with multiple sclerosis, enrolled in a pregnancy study. Each CDR3 is given with its conserved first and last residue.

TRBJ1-2,TRBV9,CASSVRGAGEFGYGYTF
TRBJ2-7,TRBV14,CASSQRGPTVYEQYF
TRBJ1-2,TRBV5-4,CASSLFRGAHGYTF
TRBJ2-1,TRBV13,CASSCPGTSGEYNEQFF
TRBJ2-7,TRBV18,CASSPKLWGGSYEQYF
TRBJ2-2,TRBV7-9,CASSFGEGELFF
TRBJ2-2,TRBV5-6,CASSLSQGAGELFF
TRBJ2-1,TRBV7-7,CASSSGGPYNEQFF
TRBJ2-3,TRBV5-6,CASSYNGDTQYF
TRBJ2-2,TRBV11-2,CASSLDLAGELFF
TRBJ1-2,TRBV11-2,CASSPPDRGDHGYTF
TRBJ2-1,TRBV27,CASSILTGGPSEQFF
TRBJ2-2,TRBV7-6,CASSRIPGTSGGATGELFF
TRBJ2-5,TRBV29-1,CSVEVEEETQYF
TRBJ1-4,TRBV7-2,CASSSTTGLAEKLFF
TRBJ2-1,TRBV2,CASTSGEAPGNEQFF
TRBJ1-1,TRBV11-2,CASSHSQGAEAFF
TRBJ2-1,TRBV2,CASSEQRGGTYNEQFF
TRBJ2-1,TRBV9,CASSVGRTGGLSEQFF
TRBJ2-1,TRBV4-1,CASSQEALTSYNEQFF
TRBJ2-7,TRBV11-2,CASSSTEAEQYF
TRBJ1-5,TRBV4-1,CASSLRDTNQPQHF
TRBJ1-4,TRBV5-4,CASRSGGTNEKLFF
TRBJ2-3,TRBV18,CASSTGTGPEADTQYF
TRBJ1-1,TRBV7-6,CASSWGQGSGAFF
TRBJ2-7,TRBV9,CASATRPGLEYEQYF
TRBJ2-6,TRBV6-5,CASSPEPGGANVLTF
TRBJ2-7,TRBV7-9,CASSGLAGVLF
TRBJ1-1,TRBV6-4,CASSRDREGEAFF
TRBJ2-2,TRBV27,CASSSGVGTGELFF
TRBJ2-3,TRBV6-1,CASSGTGFTDTQYF
TRBJ1-2,TRBV5-4,CASSLEPQGLVGYTF
TRBJ2-2,TRBV2,CASSDPGTGTGELFF
TRBJ1-4,TRBV5-6,CASSIGGRINEKLFF
TRBJ1-5,TRBV7-9,CASSQTLRESNQPQHF
TRBJ2-7,TRBV10-3,CAISEGRDWSDEQYF
TRBJ2-3,TRBV11-2,CASSLEGSFTDTQYF
TRBJ1-1,TRBV5-1,CASRWEVNTEAFF
TRBJ2-3,TRBV9,CASSVLLAGSTDTQYF
TRBJ2-7,TRBV4-1,CASSQASTGLTYEQYF
TRBJ2-7,TRBV4-1,CASSQERADGGAAWEQYF